A selection of T cell receptor beta chains follows, all from one sample in a study of blood T cell repertoires in COVID-19. Assay: immunoSEQ multiplex PCR; the TCRdb copy retains only in-frame clones and omits some. The profile covers about 190,000 clones, with roughly 78% appearing a single time and 2.5% to 3.5% taken by the ten largest. Sequences were obtained from peripheral blood. Receptors were obtained from an elderly woman with active or convalescent COVID-19. Each CDR3 is given with its conserved first and last residue. Each record gives: clone size, J gene, V gene, CDR3 length, D gene, CDR3 DNA, CDR3 protein. The D gene is left open where the match is weak. The size field is filled for only some rows; it gives once, few, many or a size class.

few	TRBJ1-4	TRBV2	14	TRBD1	TGTGCCAGCAGAATGAGACAGGGGTATGAAAAACTGTTTTTT	CASRMRQGYEKLFF
NA	TRBJ1-3	TRBV12-3/TRBV12-4	12	NA	TGTGCCAGCAGTTTACGGGGAAACACCATATATTTT	CASSLRGNTIYF
NA	TRBJ1-4	TRBV24-1	13	NA	TGTGCCACCAGTGATTATGAGGGTGAAAAACTGTTTTTT	CATSDYEGEKLFF
NA	TRBJ2-3	TRBV7-2	17	NA	TGTGCCAGCAGCCAAACGCGGGGGCTCCCCCGCACAGATACGCAGTATTTT	CASSQTRGLPRTDTQYF
NA	TRBJ1-5	TRBV28	15	NA	TGTGCCATCACACCCAAGACACTTTGGGGAGGGCCCCAGCATTTT	CAITPKTLWGGPQHF
NA	TRBJ2-1	TRBV5-4	17	TRBD2	TGTGCCAGCAGCTCCAGTCCCTTAGCGGGGGGGCTTTTTGAGCAGTTCTTC	CASSSSPLAGGLFEQFF
NA	TRBJ1-5	TRBV6-1	14	NA	TGTGCCAGCAGTGAATGGCAGGGTAGGCAGCCCCAGCATTTT	CASSEWQGRQPQHF
NA	TRBJ1-2	TRBV9	15	NA	TGTGCCAGCAGCGACGGACAGCCTGCTAACTATGGCTACACCTTC	CASSDGQPANYGYTF
NA	TRBJ2-2	TRBV5-1	17	TRBD2	TGCGCCAGCAGCATCCGACCTAGCGGGGGGAACACCGGGGAGCTGTTTTTT	CASSIRPSGGNTGELFF
NA	TRBJ1-1	TRBV9	14	NA	TGTGCCAGCAGCGTAGTGGCGGGGAACACTGAAGCTTTCTTT	CASSVVAGNTEAFF
NA	TRBJ1-5	TRBV4-2	15	NA	TGTGCCAGCAGCCAGCAGGGCTCTAGCAATCAGCCCCAGCATTTT	CASSQQGSSNQPQHF
NA	TRBJ1-5	TRBV6-5	15	NA	TGTGCCAGCAGTCCTCGGAGTTTAGGCAATCAGCCCCAGCATTTT	CASSPRSLGNQPQHF
NA	TRBJ2-3	TRBV3-1/TRBV3-2	12	TRBD2	TGTGCCAGCAGCGAACTAGCGGGGACGCAGTATTTT	CASSELAGTQYF
NA	TRBJ2-3	TRBV9	16	TRBD1	TGTGCCAGCAGCGTAGGGGACAGGGGGAGGACAGATACGCAGTATTTT	CASSVGDRGRTDTQYF
once	TRBJ1-4	TRBV5-1	15	TRBD1	TGCGCCAGCAGCTTGGACGGGACAGCGACCGAAAAACTGTTTTTT	CASSLDGTATEKLFF
NA	TRBJ2-2	TRBV5-4	14	NA	TGTGCCAGCAGCTTGGATAGCGACACCGGGGAGCTGTTTTTT	CASSLDSDTGELFF
NA	TRBJ1-1	TRBV2	15	TRBD1	TGTGCCAGCAGTGTGGTTCGGACAGGGGGCCCTGAAGCTTTCTTT	CASSVVRTGGPEAFF
NA	TRBJ2-1	TRBV18	15	NA	TGTGCCAGCTCACCAGCCATAGTAACCAACAATGAGCAGTTCTTC	CASSPAIVTNNEQFF
NA	TRBJ2-7	TRBV10-1	13	TRBD1	TGCGCCAGCAGCCCTGACAGGGTTAACGAGCAGTACTTC	CASSPDRVNEQYF
NA	TRBJ2-3	TRBV5-1	15	NA	TGCGCCAGCAGCGCCACCGGACACAGCACAGATACGCAGTATTTT	CASSATGHSTDTQYF
NA	TRBJ1-4	TRBV9	16	TRBD1	TGTGCCAGCAGCCCAGAAGAAGACAGGGCGGGTGAAAAACTGTTTTTT	CASSPEEDRAGEKLFF
many	TRBJ2-7	TRBV28	14	NA	TGTGCCAGCAGAATTACGACAAGATCCTACGAGCAGTACTTC	CASRITTRSYEQYF
NA	TRBJ1-4	TRBV5-4	15	NA	TGTGCCAGCAGCTCAGATTATGCAACTAATGAAAAACTGTTTTTT	CASSSDYATNEKLFF
NA	TRBJ2-2	TRBV5-1	16	NA	TGCGCCAGCAGCCCCGGAGGGGTCGGGGGCACCGGGGAGCTGTTTTTT	CASSPGGVGGTGELFF
NA	TRBJ2-7	TRBV18	15	TRBD1	TGTGCCAGCTCACCCAATTCTCAGGGGGCAGGGGAGCAGTACTTC	CASSPNSQGAGEQYF
NA	TRBJ2-7	TRBV7-6	16	TRBD1	TGTGCCAGCAGCTTCCCCCCTCGGGACAGGGTCCACGAGCAGTACTTC	CASSFPPRDRVHEQYF
few	TRBJ2-7	TRBV28	14	TRBD1	TGTGCCAGCACGCAGACAGGGGCCATCTACGAGCAGTACTTC	CASTQTGAIYEQYF
NA	TRBJ2-2	TRBV27	15	TRBD1	TGTGCCAGCAGTTCATCAGGGGGCTACACCGGGGAGCTGTTTTTT	CASSSSGGYTGELFF
few	TRBJ2-1	TRBV19	16	TRBD2	TGTGCCAGTAGTTCCGGACCGGGACTAGCGGTGAATGAGCAGTTCTTC	CASSSGPGLAVNEQFF
NA	TRBJ2-3	TRBV29-1	15	TRBD1	TGCAGCGTTGCCCTGGGACAGGGGATAACAGATACGCAGTATTTT	CSVALGQGITDTQYF
NA	TRBJ2-5	TRBV5-4	14	TRBD2	TGTGCCAGCAGCTTGGGCGGGGGGAAAGAGACCCAGTACTTC	CASSLGGGKETQYF
NA	TRBJ1-1	TRBV18	13	NA	TGTGCCAGCTCACCATCAGTGAACACTGAAGCTTTCTTT	CASSPSVNTEAFF
few	TRBJ1-2	TRBV30	13	TRBD1	TGTGCCTGGAGTGGGACAGGGAACTATGGCTACACCTTC	CAWSGTGNYGYTF
NA	TRBJ2-7	TRBV7-5	14	NA	TGTGCCAGAAGCCCCAGGGGTAGTCTCTACGAGCAGTACTTC	CARSPRGSLYEQYF
few	TRBJ2-1	TRBV6-5	13	NA	TGTGCCAGCAGCCCATCAGACTACAATGAGCAGTTCTTC	CASSPSDYNEQFF
once	TRBJ1-2	TRBV7-9	17	TRBD1	TGTGCCAGCAGCAACGTCGGGACAGGACTCTTAGTCTATGGCTACACCTTC	CASSNVGTGLLVYGYTF
NA	TRBJ1-1	TRBV28	14	TRBD1	TGTGCCAGCACCTCTGCGACAGGGAGCACTGAAGCTTTCTTT	CASTSATGSTEAFF
few	TRBJ1-5	TRBV6-5	14	TRBD1	TGTGCCAGCAGTCCGGGACAGGGCAATCAGCCCCAGCATTTT	CASSPGQGNQPQHF
NA	TRBJ1-2	TRBV6-5	13	NA	TGTGCCAGCAGAGTAGCCAATGGCTATGGCTACACCTTC	CASRVANGYGYTF
NA	TRBJ2-3	TRBV29-1	16	NA	TGCAGCACCGAGGGGACACCCGGAGGAGGCACAGATACGCAGTATTTT	CSTEGTPGGGTDTQYF
few	TRBJ1-2	TRBV5-1	15	TRBD1	TGCGCCAGCAGCTTGGGGGGACAGCCCGTCTATGGCTACACCTTC	CASSLGGQPVYGYTF
once	TRBJ2-3	TRBV3-1/TRBV3-2	17	NA	TGTGCCAGCAGCCAAGTGGTCCGAGGGCTAGGGCAAGATACGCAGTATTTT	CASSQVVRGLGQDTQYF
NA	TRBJ2-7	TRBV10-3	13	NA	TGTGCCATCAGTGAGTCGGAGGCCTGGGGGCAGTACTTC	CAISESEAWGQYF
few	TRBJ2-3	TRBV13	18	TRBD2	TGTGCCAGCAGCTCTACTAGCGGGGGGACCTCCCGTCGCGATACGCAGTATTTT	CASSSTSGGTSRRDTQYF
NA	TRBJ1-1	TRBV3-1/TRBV3-2	14	NA	TGTGCCAGCAGCCAAGATGGGGGGAGGACTGAAGCTTTCTTT	CASSQDGGRTEAFF
NA	TRBJ1-1	TRBV13	14	NA	TGTGCCAGCAGCTTAGGCCTAGGGAACACTGAAGCTTTCTTT	CASSLGLGNTEAFF
NA	TRBJ2-3	TRBV28	17	TRBD2	TGTGCCAACAGTTTCTCCTGGGCTAGCGGAAGCACAGATACGCAGTATTTT	CANSFSWASGSTDTQYF
NA	TRBJ1-2	TRBV2	13	TRBD1	TGTGCCAGCAGTCGACAGGGTATGGACGGCTACACCTTC	CASSRQGMDGYTF
NA	TRBJ2-5	TRBV6-1	12	TRBD1	TGTGCCAGCGGGACAGACCAAGAGACCCAGTACTTC	CASGTDQETQYF
NA	TRBJ1-1	TRBV12-2	16	NA	TGTGCAAGTCGCATCGAGGTGGGGGGGGAGAACACTGAAGCTTTCTTT	CASRIEVGGENTEAFF
NA	TRBJ1-6	TRBV27	12	NA	TGTGCCAGCAGGAGGAGGGAGTCACCCCTCCACTTT	CASRRRESPLHF
NA	TRBJ1-1	TRBV28	12	NA	TGTGCCAGCAGTCGCGTTGCGGGGGAAGCTTTCTTT	CASSRVAGEAFF
NA	TRBJ1-1	TRBV27	16	NA	TGTGCCAGCAGTTTAATCCCCCAATCAGGGAACACTGAAGCTTTCTTT	CASSLIPQSGNTEAFF
NA	TRBJ1-4	TRBV11-2	12	NA	TGTGCCAGCAGCTCTTCTAATGAAAAACTGTTTTTT	CASSSSNEKLFF
NA	TRBJ1-2	TRBV7-9	16	TRBD1	TGTGCCAGCAGCCCAGACTTGACAGGGTCTAACTATGGCTACACCTTC	CASSPDLTGSNYGYTF
once	TRBJ2-3	TRBV2	15	NA	TGTGCCAGCAGTGAGGCCTCTTGGAGAACAGATACGCAGTATTTT	CASSEASWRTDTQYF
once	TRBJ2-1	TRBV5-1	14	TRBD1	TGCGCCAGCAGCTTGGGGGACAGTGGCAATGAGCAGTTCTTC	CASSLGDSGNEQFF
NA	TRBJ2-5	TRBV3-1/TRBV3-2	21	TRBD2	TGTGCCAGCAGCCAACGGAAGCGGGGGGCCCCCCAATCCGGATTCCAAGAGACCCAGTACTTC	CASSQRKRGAPQSGFQETQYF